The 22 T cell receptor beta chains reported below all come from one sample, sequenced in a study of Ad26.COV2.S vaccination and SARS-CoV-2 variants. The assay was immunoSEQ multiplex PCR, and TCRdb's table has in-frame clones only and misses some. The sample contains a few hundred thousand clones, around 86% of which appear only once. Treatment indicated: around 19 received Ad26.COV2.S at low or high dose, single or two shots; about 5 received placebo; per-sample allocation not given. Material that was analyzed had been drawn on day 63 after the first vaccine or placebo injection. Here the sequenced sample was peripheral blood, taken in a trial of Ad26.COV2.S vaccine versus placebo. Every receptor here comes from a person aged 18-60 years who received the Ad26.COV2.S COVID-19 vaccine or a placebo.

The chain has TRBV24-1 and TRBJ2-3; 9 nucleotides line up with TRBD1. Losses at the gene ends were 3 bases for V and 4 bases for J; bases not matched to a gene: 10. Germline assignment: CDR1 KGHDR and CDR2 SFDVKD. The CDR3 spans 17 residues. This CDR3 is CATSDAAGTGSPDTQYF. The CDR3 DNA sequence: TGTGCCACCAGTGATGCCGCCGGGACAGGGAGTCCAGATACGCAGTATTTT.

The rearrangement links TRBV5-1 to TRBJ2-5; D is perhaps TRBD1 (5 bases). Germline V gives CDR1 SGHRS, CDR2 YFSETQ. Deletions cut 2 bases from V and 5 bases from J, with 13 bases between. This CDR3 has 14 residues. The CDR3: CASSLQAKRETQYF. The CDR3 DNA is TGCGCCAGCAGCTTACAGGCCAAGAGGGAGACCCAGTACTTC.

The chain recombines TRBV30 with TRBJ1-1, with TRBD1 matching over 7 bases. Germline CDR1 and CDR2: GTSNPN and SVGIG (reference sequence). V lost 2 bases to trimming and J lost 1 base; unmatched junction nucleotides: 10. The CDR3 loop spans 16 amino acids. The CDR3 sequence is CAWSHSTTGPNTEAFF. DNA of the CDR3: TGTGCCTGGAGTCATAGTACGACAGGGCCGAACACTGAAGCTTTCTTT.

The V and J genes are TRBV7-2 and TRBJ1-2; D is unclear. CDR3 length equals 17 residues. Germline values: CDR1 SGHTA, CDR2 FQGNSA. V lost 3 bases to trimming and J lost 0 bases, with 17 bases between them. As DNA, the CDR3 is TGTGCCAGCAGCTTGGGCTTTATTTGGCTTACTAACTATGGCTACACCTTC. This encodes CASSLGFIWLTNYGYTF. Combining the CDR3 with reference TRBV7-2 and TRBJ1-2 gives the whole variable domain GAGVSQSPSNKVTEKGKDVELRCDPISGHTALYWYRQSLGQGLEFLIYFQGNSAPDKSGLPSDRFSAERTGGSVSTLTIQRTQQEDSAVYLCASSLGFIWLTNYGYTFGSGTRLTVV.

This chain connects TRBV6-2 or TRBV6-3 to TRBJ2-3; D unresolved. The V gene's germline CDR1 is MNHEY and CDR2 SVGEGT. Trimming removed 2 bases at V and 1 base at J, with 10 bases between. The CDR3 extends over 15 amino acids. Here the CDR3 reads CASSYNRLGTDTQYF. The CDR3, as DNA: TGTGCCAGCAGTTACAACAGACTGGGCACAGATACGCAGTATTTT.

This rearrangement joins TRBV4-3 to TRBJ1-6; weak D call: TRBD1 (5 bases). Trimming took off 2 bases at V and 0 bases at J, with 14 bases between the two ends. The CDR3 has 18 residues. CDR1 is LGHNA and CDR2 is YSLEER in the germline V gene. CDR3 in DNA: TGCGCCAGCAGCCAACGTGAATGGGGGAGCTCCTATAATTCACCCCTCCACTTT. Amino acid sequence: CASSQREWGSSYNSPLHF.

The V call is TRBV27, the J call TRBJ2-1; D unclear. The CDR3 consists of 15 residues. From germline, CDR1 is MNHEY and CDR2 SMNVEV (reference sequence). Between the trimmed V and J ends, which lost 5 bases and 4 bases, there was a span of 15 bases. The CDR3 sequence: CASSPLGSGYNEQFF. The CDR3 region has the DNA TGTGCCAGCAGTCCTCTTGGTAGTGGGTACAATGAGCAGTTCTTC.

The genes are TRBV6-5 and TRBJ1-3; D not resolved. The V end lost 6 bases, the J end lost 0 bases, and 9 bases lay between the germline ends. The CDR3 runs to 14 residues. In germline, CDR1 is MNHEY, CDR2 SVGAGI. The CDR3 loop reads CASRQLSSGNTIYF. CDR3 sequence (DNA): TGTGCCAGCAGGCAGCTGAGCTCTGGAAACACCATATATTTT.

CDR3 amino acids: CASSLAGKLFF. In DNA form, the CDR3 reads TGTGCCAGCAGCCTCGCAGGGAAACTGTTTTTT. This chain links TRBV5-6 with TRBJ1-4, with D possibly being TRBD1 (5 bases). The CDR3 covers 11 residues. V dropped 4 bases and J dropped 11 bases, with 9 bases sitting between them. The germline V gene has CDR1 SGHDT and CDR2 YYEEEE.

The rearrangement links TRBV6-5 to TRBJ1-4; D might be TRBD1 (5 bases). CDR1 and CDR2 from the germline V gene are MNHEY and SVGAGI. V was trimmed by 7 bases and J by 6 bases, leaving 18 bases between them. This CDR3 has 15 residues. Here the CDR3 reads CASIRTSGLYEKLFF. For the CDR3, the DNA is TGTGCCAGCATCCGGACATCAGGGTTGTATGAAAAACTGTTTTTT.

J is TRBJ2-6 and V is TRBV7-9; either TRBD1 or TRBD2 may supply D (5 bases each). In germline, CDR1 is SEHNR, CDR2 FQNEAQ (reference sequence). This CDR3 is 19 amino acids long. V was cut by 4 bases and J by 0 bases, with 19 bases left in between. The CDR3 DNA follows: TGTGCCAGCAGCTCCCCTAGAGGGACGTTGCCCTCTGGGGCCAACGTCCTGACTTTC. Its protein is CASSSPRGTLPSGANVLTF. The whole variable domain, filled in from reference TRBV7-9 and TRBJ2-6, reads DTGVSQNPRHKITKRGQNVTFRCDPISEHNRLYWYRQTLGQGPEFLTYFQNEAQLEKSRLLSDRFSAERPKGSFSTLEIQRTEQGDSAMYLCASSSPRGTLPSGANVLTFGAGSRLTVL.

The gene calls are TRBV6-1 and TRBJ2-3; TRBD2 is a possible D gene (5 bases). CDR1 MNHNS and CDR2 SASEGT come from the germline V gene. The CDR3 length is 12 residues. Between the trimmed V and J ends, which lost 3 bases and 10 bases, there was a span of 11 bases. The CDR3 DNA reads as TGTGCCAGCAGTGACGGGGTCTTGGCGCAGTATTTT. Its protein product is CASSDGVLAQYF.

This sequence joins TRBV7-6 and TRBJ2-1; 7 bases match TRBD1. Germline values: CDR1 SGHVS, CDR2 FNYEAQ. The J segment lost 3 bases and the V segment lost 1 base, leaving 12 bases of the junction unmatched. This CDR3 has 18 residues. The CDR3 here is CASSLEGGRIDRYNEQFF. CDR3 coding DNA: TGTGCCAGCAGCTTAGAAGGGGGCCGAATCGACCGCTACAATGAGCAGTTCTTC.

This chain connects TRBV12-5 to TRBJ1-1, with 7 bases aligning to TRBD1. The V segment lost 3 bases and the J segment 6 bases; nucleotides outside the gene matches: 16. The CDR3 sequence is 17 residues long. Germline V lookup: CDR1 LGHNT, CDR2 FRNRAP. The CDR3 DNA follows: TGTGCTAGTGGTTTCATCCCAACAGACAGGGTTAACTCTGAAGCTTTCTTT. This encodes CASGFIPTDRVNSEAFF.

J is TRBJ1-2 and V is TRBV30; TRBD1 aligns across 10 bases. V trimming: 8 bases; J trimming: 7 bases; junction bases outside the gene matches: 4. Germline lookup yields CDR1 GTSNPN and CDR2 SVGIG (reference sequence). The length of the CDR3 is 11 residues. Here the CDR3 reads CAEGQGFGYTF. The CDR3 DNA reads as TGTGCCGAGGGACAGGGGTTTGGCTACACCTTC. Full variable domain (outside the CDR3, taken from reference TRBV30 and TRBJ1-2): SQTIHQWPATLVQPVGSPLSLECTVEGTSNPNLYWYRQAAGRGLQLLFYSVGIGQISSEVPQNLSASRPQDRQFILSSKKLLLSDSGFYLCAEGQGFGYTFGSGTRLTVV.

This chain uses TRBV3-1 (or the pseudogene TRBV3-2) with TRBJ2-7; no definite D call. Germline V gene lookup returns CDR1 LGHDT and CDR2 YNNKEL (reference sequence). The length of the CDR3 is 14 residues. The V end was cut by 0 bases, the J end by 1 base, with 7 bases between. CDR3: CASSQDYGSYEQYF. CDR3 coding DNA: TGTGCCAGCAGCCAAGATTATGGGTCCTACGAGCAGTACTTC.

The chain has TRBV11-3 and TRBJ2-3; 7 bases fit TRBD2. The germline CDR1 and CDR2 sequences are SGHNT and YENEEA. The length of the CDR3 is 17 residues. The V segment lost 1 base and the J segment 0 bases; nucleotides outside the gene matches: 7. The DNA for the CDR3 is TGTGCCAGCAGCTTAGGCCTTTCTAGCGGTAGCACAGATACGCAGTATTTT. Encoded protein: CASSLGLSSGSTDTQYF.

The DNA for the CDR3 is TGTGCCAGCAGCTTCGATTCAACTAATGAAAAACTGTTTTTT. This encodes CASSFDSTNEKLFF. This chain connects TRBV5-5 to TRBJ1-4, with D unresolved. The V end lost 2 bases, the J end lost 0 bases, and 5 bases lay between the germline ends. The CDR3 has 14 amino acids. Germline CDR1 is SGHKS and CDR2 is YYEKEE (reference sequence).

This clone was detected only a few times. The chain uses TRBV5-8 and TRBJ1-2; tentative D call: TRBD1 (5 bases). The germline V gene has CDR1 SGHTS and CDR2 YDEGEE. CDR3 length: 14 residues. V was trimmed by 4 bases and J by 4 bases, leaving 14 bases between them. The CDR3 DNA is TGTGCCAGCAGCAGCCGGGACCCCGGCTATGGCTACACCTTC. Translation: CASSSRDPGYGYTF.

The rearrangement joins TRBV9 to TRBJ2-7; D remains ambiguous. CDR1 is SGDLS, CDR2 YYNGEE, per germline. CDR3 length: 15 residues. Trimming left V 3 bases short and J 0 bases short, with 13 bases between. The CDR3: CASSEGRASSYEQYF. CDR3 DNA: TGTGCCAGCAGCGAAGGACGGGCGAGCTCCTACGAGCAGTACTTC.

V is TRBV29-1 and J is TRBJ1-2, with D unclear. V lost 3 bases and J lost 5, with 10 bases in between. The CDR3 loop spans 12 amino acids. Germline V gene data show CDR1 as SQVTM and CDR2 as ANQGSEA. This CDR3 reads CSVERQRYGYTF. The CDR3 coding sequence is TGCAGCGTTGAGAGGCAGAGATATGGCTACACCTTC.

The chain joins TRBV5-1 to TRBJ1-2, with 9 bases aligning to TRBD1. V shed 4 bases and J 2 bases; nucleotides not matched to a gene: 3. Germline lookup yields CDR1 SGHRS and CDR2 YFSETQ. The CDR3 sequence is 14 residues long. In DNA, the CDR3 is TGCGCCAGCAGCATCGGGACAGGGAACTATGGCTACACCTTC. Protein product: CASSIGTGNYGYTF.